The 29 T cell receptor beta chains in this list originate from one sample, sequenced in a study of cytomegalovirus exposure and HLA in healthy donors. TCRdb's copy holds only in-frame clones and misses some; the assay was immunoSEQ multiplex PCR. The repertoire includes approximately 70,000 clones, 94% of them detected once, and under 4% sits in the top ten. The sequenced material came from PBMCs. The receptors shown here come from a woman between 18 and 29 years old in good health and CMV-seropositive.

The J gene is TRBJ1-6, the V gene TRBV5-6; D is uncertain. Per the germline V gene, CDR1 is SGHDT and CDR2 is YYEEEE. Trimming removed 1 base at V and 12 bases at J, with 11 bases between. The CDR3 spans 13 residues. CDR3 protein: CASSLPGSQPLHF. In DNA, the CDR3 is TGTGCCAGCAGCTTGCCTGGTAGCCAACCCCTCCACTTT.

The chain recombines TRBV28 with TRBJ1-6, with D tentatively TRBD1 (6 bases). The germline gives CDR1 MDHEN, CDR2 SYDVKM. CDR3 length: 12 amino acids. Trimming shortened V by 7 bases and J by 7 bases, and 8 bases separated the two germline ends. This CDR3 reads CASTQGNSPLHF. The CDR3 DNA reads as TGTGCCAGCACACAGGGCAATTCACCCCTCCACTTT.

This sequence joins TRBV5-6 and TRBJ2-2, with D perhaps matching TRBD2 (5 bases). CDR1 SGHDT and CDR2 YYEEEE come from the germline V gene. V was shortened by 4 bases and J by 6 bases, with 19 bases between the two germline ends. This CDR3 contains 16 residues. CDR3 region: CASSPKRGGGAGELFF. CDR3 DNA sequence: TGTGCCAGCAGCCCGAAACGGGGTGGTGGGGCCGGGGAGCTGTTTTTT.

About this clone itself: The junction departs from germline at one end; a sequencing error may be responsible. Other nucleotide sequences in the sample specify the same CDR3. V and J are TRBV7-7 and TRBJ2-7, with a tentative D call TRBD1 (6 bases). This CDR3 is built from 13 residues. Germline V gene sequence: CDR1 SSHAT, CDR2 FNYEAQ (reference sequence). The CDR3 DNA reads TGTGCTAGCAGCCCGGGACAATCCTACGAGCAGTACTTC. Translating it yields CASSPGQSYEQYF.

In DNA, the CDR3 is TGTGCCAGCAGCTTAGAACTAGCGGGGTACAATGAGCAGTTCTTC. Protein sequence: CASSLELAGYNEQFF. This chain connects TRBV7-9 to TRBJ2-1, with TRBD2 identical over 10 bases. This CDR3 contains 15 residues. Per the germline V gene, CDR1 is SEHNR and CDR2 is FQNEAQ (reference sequence). The V and J ends lost 1 base and 4 bases, in that order; junction bases with no gene match: 1.

This clone was counted once. The chain employs TRBV28 and TRBJ1-5; D unclear. CDR3 length: 12 residues. The V gene lost 2 bases and the J gene lost 6 bases, with 5 bases spanning the gap. Germline V gene data show CDR1 as MDHEN and CDR2 as SYDVKM. CDR3 nucleotide sequence: TGTGCCAGCAGTTTACCGGGTCAGCCCCAGCATTTT. Protein: CASSLPGQPQHF.

There are a few counts of this clone. The chain combines TRBV7-9 with TRBJ1-1; no definite D call. This CDR3 is built from 13 residues. Trimming took 5 bases from V and 2 from J, leaving 9 bases between them. Germline V gene lookup returns CDR1 SEHNR and CDR2 FQNEAQ (reference sequence). DNA of the CDR3: TGTGCCAGCAGCACAAGAAGTAACACTGAAGCTTTCTTT. This sequence encodes CASSTRSNTEAFF.

The chain carries TRBV30 and TRBJ2-7; 8 nucleotides align to TRBD1. The CDR3 loop spans 15 amino acids. Germline values: CDR1 GTSNPN, CDR2 SVGIG (reference sequence). V shed 0 bases, J shed 3 bases, and the junction held 7 bases outside the gene matches. The CDR3 sequence: CAWSVGGQALYEQYF. As DNA, the CDR3 is TGTGCCTGGAGTGTCGGGGGACAGGCACTCTACGAGCAGTACTTC.

CDR3 nucleotide sequence: TGTGCCAGCAGCTTAGAGGGGAAAGGGGTCCACTTT. This gives the protein CASSLEGKGVHF. The chain is built from TRBV7-9 and TRBJ1-6; possible D gene TRBD1, 5 bases. The V and J ends lost 1 base and 17 bases respectively, with 12 bases between them. This CDR3 contains 12 residues. Germline V gene data show CDR1 as SEHNR and CDR2 as FQNEAQ (reference sequence).

Only one count was recorded for this clone. V and J are TRBV15 and TRBJ1-2; 11 bases map to TRBD1. The CDR3 has 17 residues. In germline, CDR1 is LNHNV, CDR2 YYDKDF (reference sequence). The ends lost 2 bases at V and 2 bases at J; junction bases unmatched: 7. The CDR3 spells CATSRSGTGGINYGYTF. The DNA of the CDR3 is TGTGCCACCAGCAGATCCGGGACAGGGGGTATAAACTATGGCTACACCTTC.

The chain joins TRBV5-1 to TRBJ1-5; no clear D gene. This CDR3 spans 15 amino acids. Germline CDR1 reads SGHRS; CDR2 reads YFSETQ. Trimming shortened V by 5 bases and J by 0 bases, and 12 bases separated the two germline ends. DNA of the CDR3: TGCGCCAGCAGTATTGACGGGAGTAGCAATCAGCCCCAGCATTTT. This codes for CASSIDGSSNQPQHF.

The chain employs TRBV6-6 and TRBJ1-5; 10 nucleotides align to TRBD1. The V segment lost 3 bases and the J segment 7 bases; nucleotides outside the gene matches: 3. CDR1 is MNHNY, CDR2 SVGAGI, per germline (reference sequence). The CDR3 contains 14 residues. The CDR3 nucleotides are TGTGCCAGCAGTTATAGGGGACAGGGGCAGCCCCAGCATTTT. It is translated as CASSYRGQGQPQHF.

The chain has TRBV11-3 and TRBJ2-1; 9 bases line up with TRBD2. CDR1 and CDR2 from the germline V gene are SGHNT and YENEEA. V was clipped by 5 bases and J by 4 bases; unmatched bases: 9. This CDR3 spans 16 amino acids. The CDR3 DNA reads TGTGCCAGCAGCCCAACCCTAGCGGGACAGTACAATGAGCAGTTCTTC. The encoded protein is CASSPTLAGQYNEQFF.

This chain uses TRBV30 with TRBJ1-6; D might be TRBD1 (6 bases). V was shortened by 2 bases and J by 7 bases, with 9 bases between the two germline ends. The CDR3 is 13 amino acids. Germline V CDR1 and CDR2: GTSNPN, SVGIG (reference sequence). The CDR3: CAWSPDRNSPLHF. The DNA for the CDR3 is TGTGCCTGGAGTCCAGACAGGAATTCACCCCTCCACTTT.

The chain uses TRBV6-5 and TRBJ2-7; 9 positions agree with TRBD1. There are 13 residues in the CDR3. Germline CDR1 and CDR2: MNHEY and SVGAGI. V trimming: 7 bases; J trimming: 5 bases; junction bases outside the gene matches: 6. CDR3 residues: CASTRTGAHEQYF. The CDR3 DNA is TGTGCCAGCACCCGGACAGGGGCACACGAGCAGTACTTC.

This clone was counted between two and nine times. The rearrangement links TRBV9 to TRBJ1-1, with TRBD1 as a possible D gene (5 bases). There are 15 residues in the CDR3. With 1 base removed from V and 1 base from J, the gap between germline ends came to 11 bases. Germline assignment: CDR1 SGDLS and CDR2 YYNGEE. CDR3 bases: TGTGCCAGCAGCGTATCAGCAGGGAAGAACACTGAAGCTTTCTTT. Translating it yields CASSVSAGKNTEAFF.

The chain is built from TRBV30 and TRBJ1-5; D is perhaps TRBD1 (5 bases). CDR3 size: 13 residues. Germline CDR1 and CDR2: GTSNPN and SVGIG (reference sequence). V was shortened by 2 bases and J by 3 bases, with 8 bases between the two germline ends. CDR3 sequence (DNA): TGTGCCTGGAGTAACAGGTACAATCAGCCCCAGCATTTT. Amino acids: CAWSNRYNQPQHF.

V and J are TRBV6-1 and TRBJ2-7; possibly TRBD1 for D (6 bases). This CDR3 contains 13 residues. The V and J ends lost 4 bases and 2 bases respectively, with 9 bases between them. Germline CDR1 MNHNS, CDR2 SASEGT. In DNA, the CDR3 is TGTGCCAGCAGTGCCAGGGGAACCTACGAGCAGTACTTC. This sequence encodes CASSARGTYEQYF.

The chain carries TRBV9 and TRBJ1-1; D unclear. Trimming left V 1 base short and J 1 base short, with 8 bases between. CDR1 is SGDLS and CDR2 is YYNGEE in the germline V gene. CDR3 size: 14 residues. CDR3 DNA sequence: TGTGCCAGCAGCGTACAGGCCTCGAACACTGAAGCTTTCTTT. Residues: CASSVQASNTEAFF. The whole variable domain, remainder taken from reference TRBV9 and TRBJ1-1, is DSGVTQTPKHLITATGQRVTLRCSPRSGDLSVYWYQQSLDQGLQFLIQYYNGEERAKGNILERFSAQQFPDLHSELNLSSLELGDSALYFCASSVQASNTEAFFGQGTRLTVV.

V gene TRBV4-2 combines with J gene TRBJ2-1, with unresolved D. This CDR3 is 15 amino acids long. Germline V gene sequence: CDR1 LGHNA, CDR2 YNFKEQ. Trimming pared 0 bases from V and 3 bases from J, leaving 9 bases between. The CDR3 loop reads CASSQDSTLYNEQFF. The CDR3 DNA reads as TGTGCCAGCAGCCAAGACTCTACCCTCTACAATGAGCAGTTCTTC.

CDR3: CASGRDRGTYEQYF. The CDR3 DNA sequence: TGCGCCAGCGGCCGAGACAGGGGGACCTACGAGCAGTACTTC. The V gene is TRBV5-1, the J gene TRBJ2-7, with 9 bases identical to TRBD1. Germline CDR1 and CDR2: SGHRS and YFSETQ. This CDR3 contains 14 residues. V lost 7 bases to trimming and J lost 2 bases; unmatched junction nucleotides: 7.

This sequence joins TRBV5-1 and TRBJ1-4; weak D call: TRBD1 (6 bases). The CDR3 totals 16 residues. Between the trimmed V and J ends, which lost 1 base and 8 bases, there was a span of 18 bases. CDR1 SGHRS and CDR2 YFSETQ come from the germline V gene. The CDR3 region is CASSLPRAGAGEKLFF. CDR3 sequence (DNA): TGCGCCAGCAGCTTGCCGCGGGCAGGGGCTGGAGAAAAACTGTTTTTT.

The V gene is TRBV28, the J gene TRBJ1-6, with D perhaps matching TRBD1 (5 bases). V was pared by 5 bases and J by 6 bases, with 14 bases between. Germline lookup yields CDR1 MDHEN and CDR2 SYDVKM. The length of the CDR3 is 15 residues. In DNA, the CDR3 is TGTGCCAGCAGTCAAGGACACGTGGGTAATTCACCCCTCCACTTT. Its translation is CASSQGHVGNSPLHF.

The rearrangement joins TRBV18 to TRBJ2-7; 9 bases are a match to TRBD1. This CDR3 contains 13 residues. With V trimmed by 6 bases and J by 6 bases, 6 bases remained unmatched. The germline CDR1 and CDR2 sequences are KGHSH and LQKENI. CDR3 nucleotide sequence: TGTGCCAGCTCCCCAGGGACAGGGAGCGAGCAGTACTTC. Its protein is CASSPGTGSEQYF. Variable domain in full (rest from reference TRBV18 and TRBJ2-7): NAGVMQNPRHLVRRRGQEARLRCSPMKGHSHVYWYRQLPEEGLKFMVYLQKENIIDESGMPKERFSAEFPKEGPSILRIQQVVRGDSAAYFCASSPGTGSEQYFGPGTRLTVT.

The chain couples TRBV29-1 to TRBJ2-5, with TRBD2 matching 7 bases. This CDR3 is 15 amino acids long. The junction had 9 bases not matched to a gene; V was cut back by 4 bases and J by 1 base. Germline V gene lookup returns CDR1 SQVTM and CDR2 ANQGSEA. CDR3 residues: CSVVGEGLPQETQYF. The CDR3 nucleotides read TGCAGCGTTGTCGGGGAGGGCTTGCCCCAAGAGACCCAGTACTTC.

The CDR3, as DNA: TGTGCCAGCAGCGGCCGACAGGGAAGTGGGGGTGGCTACACCTTC. This codes for CASSGRQGSGGGYTF. This chain connects TRBV13 to TRBJ1-2; 7 positions match TRBD1. Trimming cost V 5 bases and J 7 bases; bases outside gene matches: 13. The CDR3 totals 15 residues. Germline values: CDR1 PRHDT, CDR2 FYEKMQ (reference sequence).

This rearrangement joins TRBV15 to TRBJ2-7, with D tentatively TRBD1 (5 bases). The CDR3 spans 16 residues. Trimming pared 0 bases from V and 5 bases from J, leaving 17 bases between. Per the germline V gene, CDR1 is LNHNV and CDR2 is YYDKDF (reference sequence). The CDR3 DNA sequence: TGTGCCACCAGCAGAGATCGCGACAGACAAGCCAACGAGCAGTACTTC. Its protein product is CATSRDRDRQANEQYF. The complete variable domain, with remaining parts taken from reference TRBV15 and TRBJ2-7, reads DAMVIQNPRYQVTQFGKPVTLSCSQTLNHNVMYWYQQKSSQAPKLLFHYYDKDFNNEADTPDNFQSRRPNTSFCFLDIRSPGLGDTAMYLCATSRDRDRQANEQYFGPGTRLTVT.

The chain carries TRBV28 and TRBJ1-2; 7 nucleotides align to TRBD1. Trimming cost V 8 bases and J 0 bases; bases outside gene matches: 9. There are 15 residues in the CDR3. The V gene's germline CDR1 is MDHEN and CDR2 SYDVKM. The CDR3 nucleotides are TGTGCCAGCCGAAGACAGGGACCTTCTAACTATGGCTACACCTTC. It yields the protein CASRRQGPSNYGYTF.

The chain joins TRBV19 to TRBJ1-5; D is ambiguous. The CDR3 runs to 12 residues. Per the germline V gene, CDR1 is LNHDA and CDR2 is SQIVND (reference sequence). Trimming removed 5 bases at V and 0 bases at J, with 2 bases between. CDR3: CASSYSNQPQHF. CDR3 bases: TGTGCCAGTAGTTATAGCAATCAGCCCCAGCATTTT.